The rows below give T cell receptor beta chains drawn from one sample of a study of OX40 agonist ivuxolimab in advanced cancers. Sequencing was performed with immunoSEQ multiplex PCR; in TCRdb, only in-frame clones are kept and a portion is missing. The sample yields about 99,000 clones, roughly 95% seen once. Here the sequenced sample was CD4+ or CD8+ T cells sorted from blood, taken in a trial of the OX40 agonist ivuxolimab. These receptors were collected from an adult with an advanced solid tumor such as melanoma, head and neck, liver or kidney cancer. The CDR3 runs from the conserved cysteine through the conserved F or W. A D gene is named only where the DNA matches it firmly. Expanded clones get a size class; other rows say once, few or many, or leave the size out.

J: TRBJ2-1; size: .; D: .; V: TRBV29-1; DNA: TGCAGCGTTGGGCGGTACAATGAGCAGTTCTTC; CDR3: CSVGRYNEQFF
J: TRBJ1-2; size: .; D: .; V: TRBV4-2; DNA: TGTGCCAGCAGCCAAACGTCTGACAGCAACTATGGCTACACCTTC; CDR3: CASSQTSDSNYGYTF
J: TRBJ2-5; size: .; D: .; V: TRBV25-1; DNA: TGTGCCAGCAGTGAATATTCATCGAGGGAGACCCAGTACTTC; CDR3: CASSEYSSRETQYF
J: TRBJ1-2; size: once; D: .; V: TRBV2; DNA: TGTGCCAGCAGTGAGACAATCGCTGCCGCCACCTTC; CDR3: CASSETIAAATF
J: TRBJ1-2; size: .; D: .; V: TRBV27; DNA: TGTGCCAGCAGTTTATCGTGGGGGGTTGGTGGCTACACCTTC; CDR3: CASSLSWGVGGYTF
J: TRBJ2-7; size: .; D: .; V: TRBV15; DNA: TGTGCCACCAGCAGAACCGGGAGCTCCTACGAGCAGTACTTC; CDR3: CATSRTGSSYEQYF
J: TRBJ2-3; size: .; D: TRBD2; V: TRBV11-2; DNA: TGTGCCAGCAGCTTACCCCTCGGACTAGCGGGGGAATCCACAGATACGCAGTATTTT; CDR3: CASSLPLGLAGESTDTQYF
J: TRBJ2-7; size: once; D: .; V: TRBV28; DNA: TGTGCCAGCAGTTTCCGCGGGGTGAGCTCCTACGAGCAGTACTTC; CDR3: CASSFRGVSSYEQYF
J: TRBJ1-5; size: .; D: .; V: TRBV2; DNA: TGTGCCAGCAGTGAAGCGTTTAATCAGCCCCAGCATTTT; CDR3: CASSEAFNQPQHF
J: TRBJ2-3; size: .; D: .; V: TRBV7-9; DNA: TGTGCCAGCAGCGCCCGAAAGGCCGGAACAGATACGCAGTATTTT; CDR3: CASSARKAGTDTQYF
J: TRBJ2-1; size: .; D: .; V: TRBV18; DNA: TGTGCCAGCTCACCAAGGAATAATGAGCAGTTCTTC; CDR3: CASSPRNNEQFF
J: TRBJ2-5; size: .; D: .; V: TRBV7-9; DNA: TGTGCCAGCAGCTTAGGGGGCAGCCAAGAGACCCAGTACTTC; CDR3: CASSLGGSQETQYF
J: TRBJ1-4; size: .; D: TRBD1; V: TRBV6-5; DNA: TGTGCCAGCAGTTACTTCACCGGGACAGGGGGTGAAAAACTGTTTTTT; CDR3: CASSYFTGTGGEKLFF
J: TRBJ1-2; size: .; D: .; V: TRBV9; DNA: TGTGCCAGCAGCCCAGCGGAGGGGGTGAACGGCTACACCTTC; CDR3: CASSPAEGVNGYTF
J: TRBJ2-1; size: .; D: .; V: TRBV6-6; DNA: TGTGCCAGCAGTTACAGGGATGAGCAGTTCTTC; CDR3: CASSYRDEQFF
J: TRBJ2-1; size: once; D: .; V: TRBV5-1; DNA: TGCGCCAGCAGCTTGGGTGGAGCGGGACACTACAATGAGCAGTTCTTC; CDR3: CASSLGGAGHYNEQFF
J: TRBJ1-1; size: .; D: .; V: TRBV7-9; DNA: TGTGCCAGCGGGGACGGGAGGAACACTGAAGCTTTCTTT; CDR3: CASGDGRNTEAFF
J: TRBJ2-1; size: .; D: TRBD2; V: TRBV6-1; DNA: TGTGCCAGCAGCCGACTAGCGGAAATCAATGAGCAGTTCTTC; CDR3: CASSRLAEINEQFF
J: TRBJ2-1; size: .; D: TRBD1; V: TRBV27; DNA: TGTGCCAGCAGTTTAAGGCGACAGGGGTATGAGCAGTTCTTC; CDR3: CASSLRRQGYEQFF
J: TRBJ1-3; size: .; D: TRBD1; V: TRBV28; DNA: TGTGCCAGCAGGCGGACAGGCCCTGGAAACACCATATATTTT; CDR3: CASRRTGPGNTIYF
J: TRBJ2-3; size: .; D: .; V: TRBV28; DNA: TGTGCCAGCACCGCACTCGGGGAGGATACGCAGTATTTT; CDR3: CASTALGEDTQYF
J: TRBJ2-1; size: .; D: TRBD2; V: TRBV7-8; DNA: TGTGCCAGCAGCTTAGCGCGGGGGAAGATATCCTACAATGAGCAGTTCTTC; CDR3: CASSLARGKISYNEQFF
J: TRBJ2-1; size: .; D: .; V: TRBV4-1; DNA: TGCGCCAGCAGCCCCAACACCACGAGCGGCGGCTACAATGAGCAGTTCTTC; CDR3: CASSPNTTSGGYNEQFF
J: TRBJ1-1; size: .; D: TRBD1; V: TRBV5-6; DNA: TGTGCCAGCAGCTTGGAGACAGGGGGCCTTGGCACTGAAGCTTTCTTT; CDR3: CASSLETGGLGTEAFF
J: TRBJ2-1; size: .; D: TRBD2; V: TRBV4-2; DNA: TGTGCCAGCAGCCAAGGGGCGGGAGGGCCCAGGGAGCAGTTCTTC; CDR3: CASSQGAGGPREQFF
J: TRBJ1-2; size: .; D: TRBD1; V: TRBV7-6; DNA: TGTGCCAGCAGCCTCGGACAGGGGATCGGCTACACCTTC; CDR3: CASSLGQGIGYTF
J: TRBJ2-7; size: .; D: .; V: TRBV27; DNA: TGTGCCAGCCAGAACCGGGGCTCCGAGCAGTACTTC; CDR3: CASQNRGSEQYF
J: TRBJ2-7; size: .; D: TRBD1; V: TRBV4-1; DNA: TGCGCCAGCAGCCAGACCGAGGGGGCAGCGTACGAGCAGTACTTC; CDR3: CASSQTEGAAYEQYF